The 2 T cell receptor beta chains below all came from one sample that was sequenced in a study of post-analysis software for immune sequencing data. Study results and caveats: TRBV5-6, TRBV5-1 and TRBV20-1 were among 4 or 5 TRBV segments more frequent in patients than controls.

Their antigens remain unidentified. TCR beta libraries were prepared from cDNA with unique molecular identifiers. TCRdb called the PCR reads again in MiXCR, with one record for every CDR3 protein. The repertoire includes a few hundred thousand distinct CDR3 sequences, approximately 42% of them detected once, and 6.5% to 8% sits in the top ten. The sample comprised blood. The receptor source for this set is a girl aged 2-10 years with multiple sclerosis.

The chain employs TRBV4-2 and TRBJ1-5, with D uncertain. The V gene lost 2 bases and the J gene lost 5 bases, with 7 bases spanning the gap. The CDR3 is made up of 13 amino acids. Per the germline V gene, CDR1 is LGHNA and CDR2 is YNFKEQ. CDR3 residues: CASSQSFDQPQHF. The CDR3 DNA reads as TGTGCCAGCAGCCAATCCTTTGATCAGCCCCAGCATTTT.

This clonotype has just a few counts. This chain uses TRBV5-1 with TRBJ1-6; D unclear. This CDR3 spans 14 amino acids. Germline V lookup: CDR1 SGHRS, CDR2 YFSETQ. V shed 7 bases and J shed 9 bases, with 17 bases lying between them. For the CDR3, the DNA is TGCGCCAGCCGCCTTAGCGGTAGCGGTTCACCCCTCCACTTT. Amino acids: CASRLSGSGSPLHF.